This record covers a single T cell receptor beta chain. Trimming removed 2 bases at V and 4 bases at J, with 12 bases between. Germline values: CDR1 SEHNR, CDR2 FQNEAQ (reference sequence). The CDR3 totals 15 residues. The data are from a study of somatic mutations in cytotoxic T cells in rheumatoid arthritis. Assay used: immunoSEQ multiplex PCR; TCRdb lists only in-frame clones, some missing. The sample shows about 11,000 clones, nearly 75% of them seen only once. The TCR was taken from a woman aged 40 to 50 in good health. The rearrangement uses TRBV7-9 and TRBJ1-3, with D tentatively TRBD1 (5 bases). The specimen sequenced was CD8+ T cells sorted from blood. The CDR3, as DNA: TGTGCCAGCAGCTTACCCGCAGGGCGCGGAAACACCATATATTTT. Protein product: CASSLPAGRGNTIYF.